This note documents a single TCR beta chain sequence. The sample is drawn from a study of blood T cell repertoires in COVID-19. Across the whole study: Samples of COVID-19 (acute and convalescent) were obtained from the United States, Italy and Spain.

Here immunoSEQ multiplex PCR was the method, and the copy in TCRdb shows in-frame clones only, minus some. The data contain over 200,000 clones, around 84% of them singletons. Germline lookup yields CDR1 MNHEY and CDR2 SMNVEV (reference sequence). V was cut by 6 bases and J by 7 bases, with 16 bases left in between. The CDR3 length is 13 residues. The sample consisted of peripheral blood. The receptor was derived from a woman of 80 years or more with active or convalescent COVID-19. The chain joins TRBV27 to TRBJ2-7; perhaps TRBD1 as D (6 bases). The CDR3 DNA sequence: TGTGCCAGCAGGCGGACAGCCTTAGGAGAGCAGTACTTC. As protein: CASRRTALGEQYF.